This TCR beta chain was retrieved from a study of T cell responses to AZD1222 COVID-19 vaccine (dated by TCRdb to 2020 to 2022). About the investigation overall: Because spike-specific TCR depth and breadth did not differ between the two schedules, AZD1222 recipients who got a second dose at roughly 4 weeks were pooled with those who got a second dose at roughly 12 weeks. TCR sequencing was performed for 230 to 250 trial participants, of whom 200 to 220 were given two doses of AZD1222 and roughly 25 were given two doses of MenACWY control vaccine. Enrollment into the trials was organized by age into subgroups of 18-55, 56-69 and 70-plus years, and those subgroups contained roughly 150, 30 and 60 TCR-sequenced participants, respectively. What the study reported, not specific to this receptor: Conclusions about previously exposed vaccinees were limited because only six AZD1222 recipients were SARS-CoV-2 seropositive at baseline. Participants were mostly white British and included more females than males, and it was suggested by the authors that clonal diversity may have been underestimated. No day 14 peak-response samples were available, so repertoires were characterized only after the peak T cell response. CD4 TCRs associated with the vaccine covered the entire spike protein, and the dominant responses were in regions 160-218 and 743-854. After two AZD1222 doses, both the breadth and the depth of spike-specific TCRs were significantly higher than at day 0 and than in MenACWY recipients. In the small 56-69-year group, the increase in depth fell short of significance, most likely because of low power. Nearly half of unique spike-specific TCRs reportedly recognized epitopes outside regions mutated in the B.1.351 and B.1.1.7 variants.

The CDR3 regions of human TCRbeta chains were analyzed by immunosequencing. On the authors' methods: Repertoire TCRs were checked for matches against a reference library of SARS-CoV-2-specific TCRs that had been generated using the MIRA antigen-specificity platform. Breadth was defined as the fraction of unique TCRs that were SARS-CoV-2-associated, and depth was defined as the fraction of total T cells that were SARS-CoV-2-associated. Each spike-specific TCR was assigned to its reactive spike region and to a CD4 or CD8 class using the MIRA data. Log10-transformed breadth and depth values were compared by one-way ANOVA with Sidak's multiple comparisons tests. Imported from immuneACCESS, the table was reduced by TCRdb to in-frame sequences with V and J called. These copies leave out some clones; in studies compared against another copy, an unresolved V gene accounts for under half, and the cause of the remainder is not known. V, J and clone size reflect that table, while D and trimming were determined from the DNA. The sample profile shows 150,000 to 200,000 clones; roughly 89% of them were found once. Of the sample, roughly 1.6% falls within the top ten clones.

As to this clone: Its target antigen remains unknown. The sample holds no much larger clone one base away, and base qualities are not on file.

In light of the paper, this sample's time point label describes: baseline before first vaccination. Vaccinee samples were obtained from the UK trials COV001 and COV002, which included a single-blind randomized controlled phase 2/3 trial of AZD1222 (ChAdOx1 nCoV-19) in healthy adults. Trial participant PBMC samples were collected at day 0 and day 28 after the second dose for TCRbeta chain sequencing. V is cut back by 0 bases and J by 0 bases, with 12 bases in the junction unmatched. Taken from cysteine to phenylalanine, the CDR3 has 19 residues. Of all the DNA, just the CDR3 is kept, 57 bases in frame from base 1. CDR1 and CDR2 were assigned from the germline V gene (reference sequence) as LGHDT and YNNKEL.

This material consisted of peripheral blood, taken on day 0 of AZD1222 vaccination. The clonotype comes from an adult in good health. Recombination joined TRBV3-1 (or the pseudogene TRBV3-2) with TRBJ1-2, and TRBD1 aligns with 8 junction nucleotides. CDR3 region: CASSQDFLGTGPANYGYTF. DNA sequence: TGTGCCAGCAGCCAAGATTTCTTGGGGACAGGACCCGCTAACTATGGCTACACCTTC.